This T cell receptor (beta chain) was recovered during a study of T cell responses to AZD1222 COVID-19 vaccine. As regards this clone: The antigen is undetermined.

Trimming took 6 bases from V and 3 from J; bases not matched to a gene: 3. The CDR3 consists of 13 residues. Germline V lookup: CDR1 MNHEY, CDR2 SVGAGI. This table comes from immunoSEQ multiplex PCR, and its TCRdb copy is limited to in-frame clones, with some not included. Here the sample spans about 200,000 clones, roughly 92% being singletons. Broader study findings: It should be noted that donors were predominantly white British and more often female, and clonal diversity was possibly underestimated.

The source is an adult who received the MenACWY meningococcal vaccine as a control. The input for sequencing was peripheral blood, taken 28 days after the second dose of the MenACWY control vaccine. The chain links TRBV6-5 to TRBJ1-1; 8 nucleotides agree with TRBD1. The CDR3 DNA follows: TGTGCCAGCAGAAGGACAGGGTACACTGAAGCTTTCTTT. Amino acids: CASRRTGYTEAFF.